This T cell receptor beta chain is from a study of response to subunit inactivated influenza vaccine. Whole-study results and caveats: Researchers suggested that each seasonal influenza vaccination recruits few new T cells.

The germline V gene has CDR1 MNHNS and CDR2 SASEGT. Trimming at V came to 4 bases and at J to 3 bases, leaving 2 bases not matched to a gene. CDR3 length equals 15 residues. Ten or more counts support this clonotype. Its target is not known. TCRdb ran MiXCR on the RT-PCR reads and lists one entry per CDR3 protein. Altogether roughly 170,000 distinct CDR3 sequences are present, around a tenth being singletons, with the ten largest covering 11%. The chain is built from TRBV6-1 and TRBJ2-3, with 12 bases identical to TRBD2. The clonotype originates from a man in his fifties or sixties who received an inactivated influenza vaccine. Sequencing used non-naive T cells sorted from PBMCs, obtained on the day of vaccination. CDR3 coding DNA: TGTGCCAGCAGTGCGACTAGCGGGGGAACAGATACGCAGTATTTT. It is translated as CASSATSGGTDTQYF.